This T cell receptor (beta chain) is drawn from a study of blood T cells in healthy people across ages. The germline CDR1 and CDR2 sequences are DFQATT and SNEGSKA (reference sequence). The CDR3 is 13 residues long. V lost 3 bases to trimming and J lost 4 bases, with 12 bases between them. A sample-barcoded 5' primer and a J-beta primer mix were used in a second PCR of roughly 7 to 11 cycles. TCRdb passed the 5' RACE reads through MiXCR, listing each CDR3 protein once. Among fewer than 650,000 distinct CDR3 sequences listed, roughly a quarter were seen once. These data also formed part of another study, on T cells of mothers and their children. As that study records: Thymic selection molds TCR recombination output in a comparable way in related and unrelated pairs.

The chain uses TRBV20-1 and TRBJ1-2; TRBD1 might be the D (5 bases). Sequenced sample: blood. The clonotype comes from a boy between 2 and 15 years old in good health. For the CDR3, the DNA is TGCAGTGCTAGTGGGGGGGGTTCCTATGGCTACACCTTC. Translated: CSASGGGSYGYTF.